This paragraph reports one T cell receptor (beta chain). Antigen specificity is unknown. The data were taken from a study of CD8 T cells in Susac syndrome. Broader study findings: The authors acknowledged that their TCR sequencing and HLA analysis involved a relatively small number of individuals.

In blood CD8+ and CD4+ T cells, TCR beta underwent sequencing. It was healthy donors who served as the controls, matched for age and sex. CDR1 MNHEY and CDR2 SMNVEV come from the germline V gene (reference sequence). The CDR3 consists of 15 residues. Trimming cost V 5 bases and J 2 bases; bases outside gene matches: 3. Random hexamers were used to reverse transcribe an amount of about 0.45 to 1 ug RNA. TCR beta CDR3 was amplified by immunoSEQ covering 54 Vbeta and 13 Jbeta. TCRdb recomputed calls from the immunoSEQ multiplex PCR reads with MiXCR, one row per CDR3 protein. The repertoire holds around 80,000 distinct CDR3 sequences, with around 94% as singletons.

This chain uses TRBV27 with TRBJ1-5; TRBD1 agrees at 10 bases. This clonotype was obtained from a human donor in good health. Sequencing input: CD8+ T cells from PBMCs. CDR3 in DNA: TGTGCCAGCAGTACCGGGACAGGGGGCAATCAGCCCCAGCATTTT. The encoded protein is CASSTGTGGNQPQHF.